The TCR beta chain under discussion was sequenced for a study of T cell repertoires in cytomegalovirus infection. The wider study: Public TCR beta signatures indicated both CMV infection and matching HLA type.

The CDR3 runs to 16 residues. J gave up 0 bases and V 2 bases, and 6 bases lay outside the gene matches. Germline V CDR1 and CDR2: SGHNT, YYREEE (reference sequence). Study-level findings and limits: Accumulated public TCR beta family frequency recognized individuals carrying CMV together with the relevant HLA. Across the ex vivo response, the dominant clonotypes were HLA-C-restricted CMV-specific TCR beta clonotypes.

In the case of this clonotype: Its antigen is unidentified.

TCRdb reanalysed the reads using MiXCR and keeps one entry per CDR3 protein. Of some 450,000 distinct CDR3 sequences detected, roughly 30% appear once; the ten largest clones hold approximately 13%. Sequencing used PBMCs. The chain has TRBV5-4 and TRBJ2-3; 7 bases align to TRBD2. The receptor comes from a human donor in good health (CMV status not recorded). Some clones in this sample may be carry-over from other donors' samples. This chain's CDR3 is CASSFGGIVSTDTQYF. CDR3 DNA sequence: TGTGCCAGCAGCTTCGGGGGGATCGTGAGCACAGATACGCAGTATTTT. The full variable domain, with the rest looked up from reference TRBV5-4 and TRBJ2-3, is ETGVTQSPTHLIKTRGQQVTLRCSSQSGHNTVSWYQQALGQGPQFIFQYYREEENGRGNFPPRFSGLQFPNYSSELNVNALELDDSALYLCASSFGGIVSTDTQYFGPGTRLTVL.